A single sample is the source of the 19 T cell receptor beta chains below, sequenced in a study of blood T cells in healthy people across ages. Through a sample-barcoded 5' primer and a J-beta primer mix, a second PCR was run for about 7 to 12 cycles. Using its own MiXCR run on the 5' RACE reads, TCRdb lists one record per CDR3 protein. Among around 580,000 distinct CDR3 sequences listed, 47% were seen once. The sequenced sample consisted of blood. These TCRs come from a man older than 75 in good health.

This clonotype was seen only a few times. The J gene is TRBJ1-2, the V gene TRBV7-9; TRBD1 agrees at 10 bases. The CDR3 consists of 14 residues. Trimming removed 8 bases from V and 4 bases from J; junction bases left unmatched: 7. Germline loops: CDR1 SEHNR, CDR2 FQNEAQ (reference sequence). The CDR3 is CASGPGQGPYGYTF. Here the CDR3 DNA reads TGTGCCAGCGGCCCGGGACAGGGGCCCTATGGCTACACCTTC.

CDR3 in amino acids: CSASPSGRSLGCNEQFF. In DNA, the CDR3 is TGCAGTGCTAGCCCTAGCGGGAGATCCTTGGGCTGCAATGAGCAGTTCTTC. V gene TRBV20-1 combines with J gene TRBJ2-1; TRBD2 agrees at 10 bases. Per germline, CDR1 DFQATT and CDR2 SNEGSKA (reference sequence). The CDR3 consists of 17 residues. V lost 3 bases to trimming and J lost 6 bases; unmatched junction nucleotides: 14.

This clonotype was detected once. The chain carries TRBV12-3 or TRBV12-4 and TRBJ1-6, with D perhaps TRBD1 (5 bases). The V gene lost 3 bases and the J gene lost 12 bases, with 9 bases spanning the gap. This CDR3 has 12 amino acids. In nucleotides, the CDR3 is TGTGCCAGCAGTTTTGACAGCCTACCCCTCCACTTT. Protein: CASSFDSLPLHF.

The J gene is TRBJ2-6, the V gene TRBV7-9; D assignment may be TRBD1 or TRBD2 (6 bases each). V was trimmed by 7 bases and J by 0 bases, leaving 16 bases between them. The CDR3 totals 17 residues. In germline, CDR1 is SEHNR, CDR2 FQNEAQ (reference sequence). The CDR3 protein is CASTIWGANSGANVLTF. For the CDR3, the DNA is TGTGCCAGCACCATATGGGGGGCCAACTCTGGGGCCAACGTCCTGACTTTC.

This chain links TRBV6-6 with TRBJ2-7, with 8 positions matching TRBD2. Near its end, the DNA agrees better with TRBJ2-5, so the J call may be wrong. This CDR3 has 16 amino acids. Germline V lookup: CDR1 MNHNY, CDR2 SVGAGI (reference sequence). CDR3 nucleotides: TGTGCCAGCAGCCACCTCACCGGGACTAGGAGCGAGACCCAGTACTTC. This gives the protein CASSHLTGTRSETQYF.

This clonotype was seen a few times. The chain carries TRBV10-3 and TRBJ2-7; 11 bases agree with TRBD2. The CDR3 spans 14 residues. The junction had 9 bases not matched to a gene; V was cut back by 4 bases and J by 10 bases. Germline assignment: CDR1 ENHRY and CDR2 SYGVKD. The CDR3 region has the DNA TGTGCCATCAGTGGACACTCGACTAGCGGGGAACAGTACTTC. This gives the protein CAISGHSTSGEQYF.

This clonotype has just a few counts. The chain carries TRBV4-3 and TRBJ2-1; D not resolved. Germline-derived CDR1 and CDR2 are LGHNA and YSLEER. CDR3 length: 14 amino acids. Trimming left V 1 base short and J 10 bases short, with 14 bases between. The CDR3 DNA is TGCGCCAGCAGCCAAGCCGGAGCAAGGAGAGAGCAGTTCTTC. It codes for CASSQAGARREQFF.

This clonotype was observed a few times. The chain joins TRBV7-9 to TRBJ1-1; D is unresolved. The CDR3 runs to 13 residues. Trimming pared 3 bases from V and 1 base from J, leaving 6 bases between. Germline-derived CDR1 and CDR2 are SEHNR and FQNEAQ (reference sequence). In nucleotides, the CDR3 is TGTGCCAGCAGCTTTGAAACGAACACTGAAGCTTTCTTT. This gives the protein CASSFETNTEAFF.

The chain couples TRBV28 to TRBJ1-4; no firm D call. Germline loops: CDR1 MDHEN, CDR2 SYDVKM. The CDR3 is 13 residues long. The V end lost 7 bases, the J end lost 7 bases, and 13 bases lay between the germline ends. The CDR3 reads CASTPTLVEKLFF. The CDR3 nucleotides are TGTGCCAGCACTCCTACTCTAGTTGAAAAACTGTTTTTT.

The chain joins TRBV28 to TRBJ2-7; D is undetermined. Deletions cut 3 bases from V and 2 bases from J, with 11 bases between. CDR1 and CDR2 (germline): MDHEN, SYDVKM. This CDR3 has 14 residues. The CDR3 DNA follows: TGTGCCAGCAGTTTCCCCTACCGTGCCTACGAGCAGTACTTC. This gives the protein CASSFPYRAYEQYF.

The chain uses TRBV6-6 and TRBJ2-2, with 10 nucleotides matching TRBD1. J lost 6 bases, V lost 8 bases, and 6 bases had no gene match. The CDR3 is made up of 14 amino acids. Germline V CDR1 and CDR2: MNHNY, SVGAGI (reference sequence). The CDR3 coding sequence is TGTGCCAGCCGACAGGGGGCTATCGCCGGGGAGCTGTTTTTT. This codes for CASRQGAIAGELFF.

The rearrangement uses TRBV2 and TRBJ1-1; 11 positions agree with TRBD1. V shed 6 bases and J 0 bases; nucleotides not matched to a gene: 6. Per the germline V gene, CDR1 is SNHLY and CDR2 is FYNNEI. The CDR3 is 16 amino acids. CDR3 coding DNA: TGTGCCAGCAGCCGGGACAGGGGGAGATTGAACACTGAAGCTTTCTTT. This gives the protein CASSRDRGRLNTEAFF.

This chain joins TRBV28 and TRBJ2-1, with TRBD2 matching over 7 bases. Germline CDR1 MDHEN, CDR2 SYDVKM. Trimming removed 6 bases from V and 8 bases from J; junction bases left unmatched: 19. The length of the CDR3 is 17 residues. In DNA form, the CDR3 reads TGTGCCAGCAGCCGTATTCAAGCGGGGACCCCAAGGGATGAGCAGTTCTTC. Residues: CASSRIQAGTPRDEQFF.

The rearrangement links TRBV4-2 to TRBJ2-3; 7 nucleotides align to TRBD1. This CDR3 is built from 21 residues. The germline gives CDR1 LGHNA, CDR2 YNFKEQ. The junction had 18 bases not matched to a gene; V was cut back by 0 bases and J by 0 bases. The CDR3 loop reads CASSQEFYRGALIGSTDTQYF. CDR3 DNA: TGTGCCAGCAGCCAAGAATTCTACAGGGGCGCGTTAATTGGAAGCACAGATACGCAGTATTTT.

The rearrangement joins TRBV12-3 or TRBV12-4 to TRBJ2-6, with D possibly matching TRBD2 (5 bases). V was clipped by 6 bases and J by 0 bases, with 15 bases between them. This CDR3 contains 17 residues. In DNA, the CDR3 is TGTGCCAGCAGCCAGACGCGGGTGATCTCTGGGGCCAACGTCCTGACTTTC. It yields the protein CASSQTRVISGANVLTF.

The table lists this clonotype with a count of one. This sequence joins TRBV2 and TRBJ1-1; 7 positions match TRBD1. The germline V gene has CDR1 SNHLY and CDR2 FYNNEI. This CDR3 spans 14 amino acids. The V and J ends lost 7 bases and 7 bases, in that order; junction bases with no gene match: 12. The CDR3 coding sequence is TGTGCCAGCACAGGGGGGACCATAGACCATGAAGCTTTCTTT. Protein sequence: CASTGGTIDHEAFF.

The V call is TRBV7-3, the J call TRBJ2-1; 12 nucleotides line up with TRBD1. Germline trimming cut 2 bases from V and 7 bases from J; bases unmatched to any gene: 6. The CDR3 spans 16 residues. Germline CDR1 SGHTA, CDR2 FQGTGA. CDR3 DNA sequence: TGTGCCAGCAGCTTACCCAGGGGACAGGGGGCGAATGAGCAGTTCTTC. Translating it yields CASSLPRGQGANEQFF.

This clonotype has just a few counts. This chain links TRBV20-1 with TRBJ2-7; D unclear. Germline-derived CDR1 and CDR2 are DFQATT and SNEGSKA (reference sequence). CDR3 length: 13 residues. Trimming took off 0 bases at V and 7 bases at J, with 13 bases between the two ends. The chain's CDR3 is CSAREVVPAEQYF. The CDR3 nucleotides are TGCAGTGCTAGAGAGGTAGTTCCTGCAGAGCAGTACTTC.

The rearrangement links TRBV7-2 to TRBJ1-5; 7 positions agree with TRBD1. The CDR3 is 16 amino acids. Trimming removed 5 bases from V and 3 bases from J; junction bases left unmatched: 10. Germline CDR1 is SGHTA and CDR2 is FQGNSA. CDR3 sequence: CASSQRSRGVNQPQHF. CDR3 in DNA: TGTGCCAGCAGCCAACGTAGCAGGGGGGTCAATCAGCCCCAGCATTTT.